This T cell receptor (beta chain) emerged from a study of T cell responses to AZD1222 COVID-19 vaccine. Investigators merged groups given second doses at roughly 4 or roughly 12 weeks. Comment on this clone: Its target is not known.

This CDR3 comprises 13 residues. Germline CDR1 is SGHTS and CDR2 is YDEGEE. Trimming shortened V by 0 bases and J by 12 bases, and 13 bases separated the two germline ends. Profiling relied on immunoSEQ multiplex PCR, and the TCRdb table lists in-frame clones only, not all of them. The sample contains roughly 95,000 clones, about 90% of which appear only once. Findings and caveats of the study: Among vaccine-associated CD4 TCRs, coverage spanned spike, with dominance at 160-218 and 743-854.

The rearrangement joins TRBV5-8 to TRBJ2-1, with D possibly being TRBD1 (6 bases). The source was peripheral blood, collected 28 days after the second AZD1222 dose. The source of this sequence is an adult who received the AZD1222 COVID-19 vaccine. CDR3 in amino acids: CASSLEGGLRQFF. CDR3 DNA: TGTGCCAGCAGCTTGGAAGGGGGATTACGGCAGTTCTTC.